The 13 T cell receptor beta chains below all came from one sample that was sequenced in a study of cytomegalovirus exposure and HLA in healthy donors. The PCR employed 60 Vbeta primers together with 13 Jbeta primers. TCRdb's copy holds only in-frame clones and misses some; the assay was immunoSEQ multiplex PCR. Altogether some 120,000 clones are present, over 60% being singletons, with the ten largest covering roughly 2%. Sequencing input: PBMCs. These TCRs come from a young woman in good health and CMV-seronegative.

CDR3: CSVGQGLTNYGYTF. CDR3 sequence (DNA): TGCAGCGTTGGACAGGGGTTGACTAACTATGGCTACACCTTC. This chain joins TRBV29-1 and TRBJ1-2; the match to TRBD1 covers 8 bases. The CDR3 is 14 amino acids. CDR1 and CDR2 (germline): SQVTM, ANQGSEA. V gave up 4 bases and J gave up 0 bases; unmatched junction bases: 4.

In this sample, this clone turned up once. V and J are TRBV9 and TRBJ2-1; 14 positions match TRBD2. The CDR3 has 15 residues. From germline, CDR1 is SGDLS and CDR2 YYNGEE. V gave up 3 bases and J gave up 8 bases; unmatched junction bases: 4. CDR3 bases: TGTGCCAGCAGCGAGGGACTAGCGGGAGCCCATGAGCAGTTCTTC. Its translation: CASSEGLAGAHEQFF.

The chain recombines TRBV27 with TRBJ1-4, with 7 bases fitting TRBD1. Trimming at V came to 3 bases and at J to 3 bases, leaving 4 bases not matched to a gene. Looked up from germline, CDR1 is MNHEY and CDR2 is SMNVEV (reference sequence). CDR3 length: 15 amino acids. The CDR3 is CASSLRGQPNEKLFF. The DNA for the CDR3 is TGTGCCAGCAGTTTGAGGGGGCAGCCTAATGAAAAACTGTTTTTT.

As concerns this clone: The sample contains more than one DNA sequence encoding this CDR3. This rearrangement joins TRBV4-1 to TRBJ1-5; D unclear. Germline V lookup: CDR1 MGHRA, CDR2 YSYEKL. This CDR3 spans 13 amino acids. Trimming pared 4 bases from V and 0 bases from J, leaving 4 bases between. CDR3 sequence: CASSPNSNQPQHF. The CDR3 DNA is TGCGCCAGCAGCCCTAATAGCAATCAGCCCCAGCATTTT.

The chain joins TRBV19 to TRBJ2-7; D perhaps matches TRBD1 (6 bases). CDR1 is LNHDA and CDR2 is SQIVND in the germline V gene (reference sequence). This CDR3 comprises 13 residues. V was shortened by 5 bases and J by 3 bases, with 11 bases between the two germline ends. The CDR3 DNA follows: TGTGCCAGTAGTTATGGCAGGGGCTACGAGCAGTACTTC. It is translated as CASSYGRGYEQYF.

The chain carries TRBV7-8 and TRBJ1-4; TRBD1 is a possible D gene (5 bases). Germline V gene sequence: CDR1 SGHVS, CDR2 FQNEAQ. Trimming shortened V by 1 base and J by 7 bases, and 16 bases separated the two germline ends. There are 16 residues in the CDR3. The CDR3 is CASSLGPGTRGEKLFF. DNA of the CDR3: TGTGCCAGCAGCTTAGGGCCTGGGACTAGGGGTGAAAAACTGTTTTTT.

V is TRBV28 and J is TRBJ1-1; tentatively, D is TRBD1 (6 bases). With 7 bases removed from V and 4 bases from J, the gap between germline ends came to 13 bases. The germline CDR1 and CDR2 sequences are MDHEN and SYDVKM. The CDR3 extends over 13 amino acids. CDR3 nucleotide sequence: TGTGCCAGCATTGGAGGGGGGGGCACTGAAGCTTTCTTT. It yields the protein CASIGGGGTEAFF. Combining the CDR3 with reference TRBV28 and TRBJ1-1 gives the whole variable domain DVKVTQSSRYLVKRTGEKVFLECVQDMDHENMFWYRQDPGLGLRLIYFSYDVKMKEKGDIPEGYSVSREKKERFSLILESASTNQTSMYLCASIGGGGTEAFFGQGTRLTVV.

The table lists this clone with a few counts. The J gene is TRBJ1-1, the V gene TRBV7-9; D possibly corresponds to TRBD1 (5 bases). Between the trimmed V and J ends, which lost 6 bases and 1 base, there was a span of 15 bases. The CDR3 length is 15 residues. Germline lookup yields CDR1 SEHNR and CDR2 FQNEAQ (reference sequence). CDR3: CASRIWDFRNTEAFF. The CDR3 region has the DNA TGTGCCAGCAGGATTTGGGACTTTAGGAACACTGAAGCTTTCTTT.

V is TRBV30 and J is TRBJ2-5; possible D gene TRBD2, 6 bases. The length of the CDR3 is 13 residues. Trimming took off 0 bases at V and 3 bases at J, with 8 bases between the two ends. Germline assignment: CDR1 GTSNPN and CDR2 SVGIG (reference sequence). CDR3 DNA: TGTGCCTGGAGTGTGGGCGGGGAAGAGACCCAGTACTTC. Amino acid sequence: CAWSVGGEETQYF.

The chain recombines TRBV4-3 with TRBJ2-7, with a possible D match to TRBD1 (7 bases). Trimming cost V 3 bases and J 4 bases, with 22 bases left between them. CDR1 is LGHNA, CDR2 YSLEER, per germline. This CDR3 region has 17 residues. The CDR3 sequence is CASSHYWQGGKNYEQYF. DNA for the CDR3: TGCGCCAGCAGCCACTATTGGCAGGGGGGAAAGAATTACGAGCAGTACTTC.

The gene calls are TRBV7-2 and TRBJ2-1, with 8 bases fitting TRBD1. The ends lost 3 bases at V and 7 bases at J; junction bases unmatched: 11. The CDR3 totals 16 residues. Per germline, CDR1 SGHTA and CDR2 FQGNSA. This chain's CDR3 is CASSLSTGTGVNEQFF. CDR3 coding DNA: TGTGCCAGCAGCTTGTCCACCGGGACAGGAGTAAATGAGCAGTTCTTC.

This clone was observed a handful of times. The rearrangement links TRBV28 to TRBJ1-2; D is uncertain. There are 13 residues in the CDR3. Between the trimmed V and J ends, which lost 5 bases and 7 bases, there was a span of 14 bases. Germline-derived CDR1 and CDR2 are MDHEN and SYDVKM. The CDR3: CASSRGLSGGYTF. The CDR3 nucleotides read TGTGCCAGCAGTAGAGGTTTATCGGGTGGCTACACCTTC.

This clone was seen a few times. The rearrangement uses TRBV19 and TRBJ2-7; no definite D call. This CDR3 contains 15 residues. Deletions cut 2 bases from V and 1 base from J, with 12 bases between. Germline assignment: CDR1 LNHDA and CDR2 SQIVND (reference sequence). The CDR3 DNA is TGTGCCAGTAGTATAACTGACACCTTTTCCTACGAGCAGTACTTC. Its translation is CASSITDTFSYEQYF.